The 26 T cell receptor beta chains listed next were all sequenced from one sample in a study of blood T cell repertoires in COVID-19. TCRdb's copy holds only in-frame clones and misses some; the assay was immunoSEQ multiplex PCR. Of 150,000 or so clones listed, 75% to 85% are singletons. What was sequenced was peripheral blood. The receptors derive from a woman aged 55-75 years with COVID-19, enrolled during active disease.

The rearrangement uses TRBV21-1 and TRBJ2-7; TRBD2 was called by the table and not checked on the DNA. TRBV21-1 is a pseudogene. The CDR3 totals 14 residues. The DNA of the CDR3 is TGTGCCAGCAGCAAAAGCGGGAGCTCCTACGAGCAGTACTTC. Its translation: CASSKSGSSYEQYF.

V and J are TRBV4-3 and TRBJ2-7; possibly TRBD2 for D (5 bases). The CDR3 is 15 amino acids. The V gene lost 4 bases and the J gene lost 4 bases, with 17 bases spanning the gap. CDR1 is LGHNA, CDR2 YSLEER, per germline. For the CDR3, the DNA is TGCGCCAGCAGCCCCAGTCTAGCTCGAACTTACGAGCAGTACTTC. It encodes CASSPSLARTYEQYF.

V is TRBV4-1 and J is TRBJ2-3; weak D call: TRBD1 (6 bases). This CDR3 comprises 20 residues. Germline CDR1 is MGHRA and CDR2 is YSYEKL. Trimming cost V 7 bases and J 2 bases, with 31 bases left between them. In nucleotides, the CDR3 is TGCGCCAGCACCCCAGGGCCGCTCAGGGGAAGGGGCTCAGCCACAGATACGCAGTATTTT. This encodes CASTPGPLRGRGSATDTQYF.

This clone was detected only once. J is TRBJ2-7 and V is TRBV7-2; TRBD1 matches at 8 bases. CDR1 is SGHTA and CDR2 is FQGNSA in the germline V gene. The CDR3 has 16 amino acids. Unmatched junction bases numbered 14, after V lost 4 bases and J lost 6 bases. CDR3 coding DNA: TGTGCCAGCAGCTCAAGCTTGGGACAGGTTTTTCGCGAGCAGTACTTC. Amino acids: CASSSSLGQVFREQYF.

The rearrangement uses TRBV28 and TRBJ1-6; 10 nucleotides line up with TRBD1. After removal of 6 bases from V and 7 bases from J, the junction contained 15 bases not matched to a gene. Germline CDR1 and CDR2: MDHEN and SYDVKM. This CDR3 is 18 amino acids long. The CDR3 loop reads CASRPWTGGSLGNSPLHF. The DNA of the CDR3 is TGTGCCAGCAGACCTTGGACAGGGGGAAGTTTAGGGAATTCACCCCTCCACTTT.

The chain has TRBV5-1 and TRBJ2-5; no clear D gene. V was trimmed by 0 bases and J by 2 bases, leaving 8 bases between them. The CDR3 spans 14 residues. Per germline, CDR1 SGHRS and CDR2 YFSETQ. This CDR3 reads CASSLVATQETQYF. The CDR3 DNA reads TGCGCCAGCAGCTTGGTTGCTACTCAAGAGACCCAGTACTTC.

This chain uses TRBV10-3 with TRBJ1-4; D is possibly TRBD1 (6 bases). Germline lookup yields CDR1 ENHRY and CDR2 SYGVKD. The CDR3 length is 12 residues. The CDR3 coding sequence is TGTGCTATGGGGGCACCTAATGAAAAACTGTTTTTT. The encoded protein is CAMGAPNEKLFF.

This clone was found once. The chain is built from TRBV5-4 and TRBJ2-2; D might be TRBD2 (6 bases). Trimming cost V 1 base and J 0 bases, with 16 bases left between them. Germline V CDR1 and CDR2: SGHNT, YYREEE (reference sequence). The CDR3 totals 18 residues. The CDR3 sequence: CASSLSREIASNTGELFF. CDR3 DNA: TGTGCCAGCAGCTTGTCTCGGGAGATCGCCTCGAACACCGGGGAGCTGTTTTTT.

This clone was picked up one time. The V and J genes are TRBV6-1 and TRBJ2-4; the match to TRBD1 covers 9 bases. The CDR3 runs 16 residues. The germline V gene has CDR1 MNHNS and CDR2 SASEGT. Trimming removed 0 bases from V and 4 bases from J; junction bases left unmatched: 4. The CDR3 nucleotides read TGTGCCAGCAGTGAAGCAATAGGACAGGGGAAAAACATTCAGTACTTC. Its translation: CASSEAIGQGKNIQYF.

This rearrangement joins TRBV19 to TRBJ1-3, with TRBD1 as a possible D gene (5 bases). Germline V gives CDR1 LNHDA, CDR2 SQIVND (reference sequence). Trimming stripped 7 bases from V and 0 bases from J, with 13 bases between. The CDR3 spans 15 residues. The CDR3 DNA is TGTGCCAGTACTCGACAGAGCAGCTCTGGAAACACCATATATTTT. Translation gives CASTRQSSSGNTIYF.

This clone showed up just once. This sequence joins TRBV19 and TRBJ1-5; 9 bases align to TRBD1. The CDR3 has 13 residues. V trimming: 5 bases; J trimming: 6 bases; junction bases outside the gene matches: 2. CDR1 and CDR2 (germline): LNHDA, SQIVND (reference sequence). CDR3 sequence (DNA): TGTGCCAGTAGTGAGGACAGGGGTCAGCCCCAGCATTTT. Amino acid sequence: CASSEDRGQPQHF.

This rearrangement joins TRBV27 to TRBJ2-5; TRBD2 matches 8 bases. Germline CDR1 MNHEY, CDR2 SMNVEV (reference sequence). This CDR3 region has 16 residues. The V segment lost 3 bases and the J segment 1 base; nucleotides outside the gene matches: 7. CDR3 protein: CASSFGTRPFQETQYF. CDR3 sequence (DNA): TGTGCCAGCAGTTTCGGGACTAGGCCTTTCCAAGAGACCCAGTACTTC.

This clone has a single count. This chain joins TRBV28 and TRBJ1-4; D gene unclear. V was clipped by 3 bases and J by 5 bases, with 13 bases between them. This CDR3 comprises 15 residues. The germline V gene has CDR1 MDHEN and CDR2 SYDVKM. The CDR3 bases are TGTGCCAGCAGTTTCAGCCAGGTGACAAATGAAAAACTGTTTTTT. Translation: CASSFSQVTNEKLFF. The whole variable domain, filled in from reference TRBV28 and TRBJ1-4, reads DVKVTQSSRYLVKRTGEKVFLECVQDMDHENMFWYRQDPGLGLRLIYFSYDVKMKEKGDIPEGYSVSREKKERFSLILESASTNQTSMYLCASSFSQVTNEKLFFGSGTQLSVL.

The genes are TRBV3-1 (or the pseudogene TRBV3-2) and TRBJ1-2; D gene unclear. Germline-derived CDR1 and CDR2 are LGHDT and YNNKEL (reference sequence). V was shortened by 2 bases and J by 5 bases, with 12 bases between the two germline ends. There are 14 residues in the CDR3. The CDR3 region has the DNA TGTGCCAGCAGCCAATGGGGAGTGGAGTATGGCTACACCTTC. Amino acids: CASSQWGVEYGYTF.

J is TRBJ2-2 and V is TRBV3-1 (or the pseudogene TRBV3-2); TRBD1 matches at 9 bases. The germline V gene encodes CDR1 LGHDT and CDR2 YNNKEL (reference sequence). This CDR3 has 17 amino acids. The V and J ends lost 3 bases and 6 bases, in that order; junction bases with no gene match: 11. Here the CDR3 DNA reads TGTGCCAGCAGCCATTCCCGGGACAGGGTAATTCCCGGGGAGCTGTTTTTT. Amino acid sequence: CASSHSRDRVIPGELFF.

This chain uses TRBV28 with TRBJ1-2; possible D gene TRBD1, 6 bases. This CDR3 region has 13 residues. V was shortened by 7 bases and J by 4 bases, with 13 bases between the two germline ends. Germline CDR1 and CDR2: MDHEN and SYDVKM. The CDR3 DNA follows: TGTGCCAGCACGAACAGGGCTGGCTATGGCTACACCTTC. Its protein product is CASTNRAGYGYTF.

The chain combines TRBV14 with TRBJ1-1; D not certain. The CDR3 contains 16 residues. Germline V gene lookup returns CDR1 SGHDN and CDR2 FVKESK. With 0 bases removed from V and 5 bases from J, the gap between germline ends came to 16 bases. The CDR3 region is CASSQELWEKGTEAFF. CDR3 nucleotide sequence: TGTGCCAGCAGCCAAGAATTATGGGAGAAAGGAACTGAAGCTTTCTTT. Variable domain in full (rest from reference TRBV14 and TRBJ1-1): EAGVTQFPSHSVIEKGQTVTLRCDPISGHDNLYWYRRVMGKEIKFLLHFVKESKQDESGMPNNRFLAERTGGTYSTLKVQPAELEDSGVYFCASSQELWEKGTEAFFGQGTRLTVV.

V gene TRBV6-5 combines with J gene TRBJ1-3; D remains unclear. The germline V and J ends were trimmed by 0 bases and 1 base, with 7 bases remaining between them. The CDR3 is 15 amino acids. CDR1 MNHEY and CDR2 SVGAGI come from the germline V gene. The CDR3 sequence is CASSYSAGSGNTIYF. The CDR3 nucleotides read TGTGCCAGCAGTTACTCGGCGGGATCTGGAAACACCATATATTTT.

V gene TRBV5-1 combines with J gene TRBJ2-3; 10 bases agree with TRBD1. V was pared by 0 bases and J by 5 bases, with 0 bases of the junction left unmatched. Germline V gene data show CDR1 as SGHRS and CDR2 as YFSETQ. The CDR3 runs to 14 residues. CDR3 DNA: TGCGCCAGCAGCTTGGGGACAGGGGGAGATACGCAGTATTTT. This encodes CASSLGTGGDTQYF.

This chain uses TRBV5-5 with TRBJ2-5; the match to TRBD2 covers 8 bases. This CDR3 spans 17 amino acids. Germline CDR1 reads SGHKS; CDR2 reads YYEKEE (reference sequence). Trimming cost V 0 bases and J 5 bases; bases outside gene matches: 12. Written as DNA, the CDR3 is TGTGCCAGCAGCTTGGCGCCCCACGGGACTAGTCCGGAGACCCAGTACTTC. Translation gives CASSLAPHGTSPETQYF.

The chain employs TRBV2 and TRBJ2-2, with TRBD1 identical over 9 bases. CDR1 and CDR2 from the germline V gene are SNHLY and FYNNEI. The CDR3 spans 15 residues. The V and J ends lost 4 bases and 5 bases, in that order; junction bases with no gene match: 5. CDR3: CASSVRTGDTGELFF. The CDR3 nucleotides are TGTGCCAGCAGTGTGCGGACAGGGGATACCGGGGAGCTGTTTTTT.

The chain recombines TRBV28 with TRBJ1-4; 9 nucleotides line up with TRBD1. V shed 8 bases and J 5 bases; nucleotides not matched to a gene: 0. Germline lookup yields CDR1 MDHEN and CDR2 SYDVKM. The CDR3 has 12 amino acids. This chain's CDR3 is CASGTGNEKLFF. Here the CDR3 DNA reads TGTGCCAGCGGGACAGGGAATGAAAAACTGTTTTTT.

The gene calls are TRBV5-1 and TRBJ2-3, with 8 bases matching TRBD1. J was trimmed by 1 base and V by 4 bases; bases with no gene match: 2. Germline lookup yields CDR1 SGHRS and CDR2 YFSETQ. The CDR3 spans 14 residues. The CDR3 spells CASSVDRGTDTQYF. The CDR3 DNA sequence: TGCGCCAGCAGCGTGGACAGGGGCACAGATACGCAGTATTTT.

The V and J genes are TRBV28 and TRBJ2-7; perhaps TRBD1 as D (5 bases). The CDR3 consists of 16 residues. Trimming left V 8 bases short and J 5 bases short, with 25 bases between. Germline loops: CDR1 MDHEN, CDR2 SYDVKM. The CDR3 here is CASVPSGFGVVDEQYF. The CDR3 DNA is TGTGCCAGCGTACCCTCAGGGTTTGGGGTGGTAGACGAGCAGTACTTC.

The chain joins TRBV3-1 (or the pseudogene TRBV3-2) to TRBJ2-1, with D perhaps matching TRBD1 (6 bases). This CDR3 is built from 15 residues. Trimming stripped 6 bases from V and 4 bases from J, with 16 bases between. Per germline, CDR1 LGHDT and CDR2 YNNKEL (reference sequence). The CDR3: CASRQHGTKYNEQFF. Written as DNA, the CDR3 is TGTGCCAGCAGGCAACACGGGACAAAGTACAATGAGCAGTTCTTC.

This clone was detected ten times or more. The chain joins TRBV4-3 to TRBJ2-3; a weak D match, TRBD1 (5 bases). This CDR3 spans 15 amino acids. CDR1 and CDR2 (germline): LGHNA, YSLEER. With 1 base removed from V and 2 bases from J, the gap between germline ends came to 10 bases. Here the CDR3 reads CASSQGRVYTDTQYF. In nucleotides, the CDR3 is TGCGCCAGCAGCCAAGGCAGGGTTTACACAGATACGCAGTATTTT.